This passage covers 19 T cell receptor beta chains from one sample sequenced in a study of breast tumors, draining lymph nodes, adjacent tissues. Each CDR3 protein gets one entry after TCRdb re-called the multiplex PCR reads with MiXCR. Counted here are 65,000 to 80,000 distinct CDR3 sequences, roughly 19% occurring once; the ten biggest clones make up around 2.4%. Samples came from axillary lymph nodes draining the breast cancer. Sequenced sample: axillary lymph node tissue. These receptors all come from a female donor with breast cancer. Some clones in this sample may be carry-over from other donors' samples.

On this clonotype: Lacking the conserved final phenylalanine or tryptophan, this CDR3 likely reflects a read error. The DNA of the CDR3 is TGCAGTGCTAGAGAGAGGCGGGAGGGCACCGGGGAGCTGTTTCTT. The encoded protein is CSARERREGTGELFL. This chain joins TRBV20-1 and TRBJ2-2; 9 bases agree with TRBD2. The CDR3 loop spans 15 amino acids. V lost 0 bases to trimming and J lost 4 bases; unmatched junction nucleotides: 3. Germline-derived CDR1 and CDR2 are DFQATT and SNEGSKA (reference sequence).

At least ten counts were recorded for this clonotype. The J gene is TRBJ2-7, the V gene TRBV20-1, with D uncertain. CDR3 size: 11 residues. CDR1 DFQATT and CDR2 SNEGSKA come from the germline V gene (reference sequence). V was pared by 5 bases and J by 3 bases, with 8 bases between. The CDR3, as DNA: TGCAGTGCTCCTCGGTTCTACGAGCAGTACTTC. Translated: CSAPRFYEQYF.

This clonotype has at least ten counts. The J gene is TRBJ2-7, the V gene TRBV28; D is undetermined. Germline lookup yields CDR1 MDHEN and CDR2 SYDVKM. Trimming pared 3 bases from V and 5 bases from J, leaving 2 bases between. The CDR3 consists of 10 residues. The CDR3 nucleotides read TGTGCCAGCAGTTTGAACGAGCAGTACTTC. Its protein product is CASSLNEQYF.

This clonotype was seen ten or more times. The chain employs TRBV12-5 and TRBJ2-7; 8 bases line up with TRBD2. The CDR3 sequence is 15 residues long. The ends lost 3 bases at V and 4 bases at J; junction bases unmatched: 8. The germline gives CDR1 LGHNT, CDR2 FRNRAP. CDR3 coding DNA: TGTGCTAGTGGTTTTTTACGGGGGGGGGGATACGAGCAGTACTTC. The encoded protein is CASGFLRGGGYEQYF.

The sample holds many counts of this clonotype. V gene TRBV12-3 or TRBV12-4 combines with J gene TRBJ2-2, with D tentatively TRBD1 (5 bases). Trimming cost V 7 bases and J 1 base, with 16 bases left between them. The CDR3 runs 16 residues. Written as DNA, the CDR3 is TGTGCCAGCACGGGCAGGGAAGGTGGGAACACCGGGGAGCTGTTTTTT. Its protein is CASTGREGGNTGELFF.

This clonotype was counted once. Just one base apart from a much larger clone, this may be a read error. CDR3 in amino acids: CASSAPPPSTGTQYF. The CDR3 nucleotides are TGTGCCAGCAGCGCACCACCGCCTAGCACAGGTACGCAGTATTTT. The rearrangement joins TRBV9 to TRBJ2-3; either TRBD1 or TRBD2 may supply D (5 bases each). Germline CDR1 is SGDLS and CDR2 is YYNGEE. This CDR3 region has 15 residues.

This clonotype was seen at least ten times. The chain has TRBV11-2 and TRBJ2-1; no clear D. CDR1 SGHAT and CDR2 FQNNGV come from the germline V gene. V lost 1 base to trimming and J lost 0 bases, with 13 bases between them. This CDR3 comprises 17 residues. The chain's CDR3 is CASSLGAFWSSYNEQFF. The CDR3, as DNA: TGTGCCAGCAGCTTAGGGGCGTTTTGGAGCTCCTACAATGAGCAGTTCTTC.

To note about this clonotype: The junction departs from the called germline gene at one end, perhaps through a read error. The rearrangement links TRBV28 to TRBJ2-7; TRBD2 aligns across 7 bases. CDR1 MDHEN and CDR2 SYDVKM come from the germline V gene. CDR3 length: 13 amino acids. DNA for the CDR3: TGTGCCAGCAGCCTGACTAGCAACTACGGGCAGTACTTC. It codes for CASSLTSNYGQYF.

In this sample, this clonotype turned up many times. The germline gene is not matched at one end of the junction; a read error may be the cause. The chain carries TRBV11-2 and TRBJ2-1; 13 bases line up with TRBD2. The length of the CDR3 is 13 residues. The germline CDR1 and CDR2 sequences are SGHAT and FQNNGV. The CDR3 protein is CASSTGTSGNRLF. In DNA form, the CDR3 reads TGTGCCAGCAGCACAGGGACTAGCGGGAATCGACTCTTC.

This clonotype was observed many times. The gene calls are TRBV20-1 and TRBJ2-7; TRBD2 matches 7 bases. CDR3 length equals 14 residues. Per the germline V gene, CDR1 is DFQATT and CDR2 is SNEGSKA (reference sequence). V lost 4 bases, J lost 0 bases, and 6 bases stayed unmatched. CDR3 loop: CSAISGHSSYEQYF. The CDR3 DNA is TGCAGTGCTATTAGCGGGCATAGCTCCTACGAGCAGTACTTC.

About this clonotype: Since a much larger clone is just one base distant, this may be a read error. The chain joins TRBV12-3 or TRBV12-4 to TRBJ2-2; 14 bases are a match to TRBD2. Unmatched junction bases numbered 1, after V lost 1 base and J lost 6 bases. This CDR3 is 16 amino acids long. This CDR3 reads CASSLGLAGGAGELFF. Here the CDR3 DNA reads TGTGCCAGCAGTTTAGGACTAGCGGGAGGGGCCGGGGAGCTGTTTTTT.

In the case of this clonotype: A read error may explain this, as a much larger clone is one base away. The chain uses TRBV9 and TRBJ2-1; a possible D gene is TRBD2 (6 bases). V shed 2 bases and J shed 3 bases, with 15 bases lying between them. This CDR3 has 16 amino acids. Germline V gives CDR1 SGDLS, CDR2 YYNGEE. In DNA, the CDR3 is TGTGCCAGCAGCGTGAGAACGGGGGTCCGCTACAATGAGCAGTTCTTC. This gives the protein CASSVRTGVRYNEQFF. The full variable domain, rest sourced from reference TRBV9 and TRBJ2-1, is DSGVTQTPKHLITATGQRVTLRCSPRSGDLSVYWYQQSLDQGLQFLIQYYNGEERAKGNILERFSAQQFPDLHSELNLSSLELGDSALYFCASSVRTGVRYNEQFFGPGTRLTVL.

This clonotype came up once. The germline gene is not matched at one end of the junction; a read error may be the cause. J is TRBJ2-7 and V is TRBV28; a possible D gene is TRBD2 (6 bases). The CDR3 extends over 16 amino acids. Looked up from germline, CDR1 is MDHEN and CDR2 is SYDVKM. In nucleotides, the CDR3 is TGTGCCAGCAGTCCCCCTCCGGGACTCCTTGCCTACGTGCAGTACTTC. Its translation is CASSPPPGLLAYVQYF.

Ten or more counts support this clonotype. The J gene is TRBJ2-3, the V gene TRBV12-3 or TRBV12-4; D possibly matches TRBD1 or TRBD2 (5 bases each). The V gene lost 5 bases and the J gene lost 4 bases, with 10 bases spanning the gap. The CDR3 extends over 13 amino acids. The CDR3 loop reads CASSLRDADTQYF. CDR3 DNA sequence: TGTGCCAGCAGTCTCCGGGACGCAGATACGCAGTATTTT.

This clonotype appeared many times. The CDR3 nucleotides are TGTGCCTGGAGTGTTTCCGGCACCCTCCACTTT. As protein: CAWSVSGTLHF. This chain connects TRBV30 to TRBJ1-6; D gene unclear. The CDR3 consists of 11 residues. Germline CDR1 reads GTSNPN; CDR2 reads SVGIG (reference sequence). Trimming removed 0 bases from V and 14 bases from J, with 8 bases in between.

In its sample, this clonotype was seen many times. The rearrangement links TRBV4-2 to TRBJ2-1, with a tentative D call TRBD1 (6 bases). CDR1 and CDR2 (germline): LGHNA, YNFKEQ. The length of the CDR3 is 16 residues. Trimming took off 0 bases at V and 9 bases at J, with 18 bases between the two ends. CDR3 in amino acids: CASSQDRAGGWTEQFF. CDR3 DNA sequence: TGTGCCAGCAGCCAAGATCGGGCTGGGGGCTGGACTGAGCAGTTCTTC.

There are many counts of this clonotype. This rearrangement joins TRBV4-3 to TRBJ2-1, with 12 bases matching TRBD2. This CDR3 has 16 residues. J was trimmed by 8 bases and V by 0 bases; bases with no gene match: 5. CDR1 LGHNA and CDR2 YSLEER come from the germline V gene. The CDR3 protein is CASSQDRLAGEDEQFF. CDR3 coding DNA: TGCGCCAGCAGCCAAGATCGACTAGCGGGAGAGGATGAGCAGTTCTTC.

Notes on this clonotype: The conserved phenylalanine or tryptophan normally closing the CDR3 is absent here, so this likely arose from a read error. This sequence joins TRBV3-1 and TRBJ2-7; 7 bases align to TRBD2. V dropped 1 base and J dropped 3; count of bases not matched to a gene: 6. This CDR3 comprises 15 residues. Germline lookup yields CDR1 LGHDT and CDR2 YNNKEL (reference sequence). The CDR3: CASSQGPGGDYEQYL. The CDR3 DNA reads TGTGCCAGCAGCCAAGGGCCGGGAGGTGACTACGAGCAGTACCTC.

In this sample, this clonotype turned up many times. The chain uses TRBV5-8 and TRBJ2-7; possibly TRBD2 for D (6 bases). Trimming cost V 4 bases and J 3 bases, with 20 bases left between them. This CDR3 has 16 amino acids. The germline V gene encodes CDR1 SGHTS and CDR2 YDEGEE. Written as DNA, the CDR3 is TGTGCCAGCAGCCCCGGGGTAGCGGAGAGCCGCTACGAGCAGTACTTC. Protein sequence: CASSPGVAESRYEQYF. The full variable domain, rest sourced from reference TRBV5-8 and TRBJ2-7, is EAGVTQSPTHLIKTRGQQATLRCSPISGHTSVYWYQQALGLGLQFLLWYDEGEERNRGNFPPRFSGRQFPNYSSELNVNALELEDSALYLCASSPGVAESRYEQYFGPGTRLTVT.